The 14 T cell receptor beta chains in this list originate from one sample, sequenced in a study of blood T cell repertoires in COVID-19. Assay used: immunoSEQ multiplex PCR; TCRdb lists only in-frame clones, some missing. The sample has over 150,000 clones; about 85% are singletons. Sequencing was performed on peripheral blood. These receptors came from a man in his forties with acute or convalescent COVID-19.

The chain employs TRBV6-2 or TRBV6-3 and TRBJ1-2, with 9 bases that match TRBD1. Germline lookup yields CDR1 MNHEY and CDR2 SVGEGT. V gave up 0 bases and J gave up 6 bases; unmatched junction bases: 8. The CDR3 sequence is 16 residues long. The CDR3 loop is CASSYSTSRDRDGYTF. CDR3 nucleotides: TGTGCCAGCAGTTACTCGACATCTCGGGACAGGGATGGCTACACCTTC.

The CDR3 DNA sequence: TGTGCCAGCAGCTTAGGGATTGACAGGGTCAACACAGATACGCAGTATTTT. This encodes CASSLGIDRVNTDTQYF. V gene TRBV7-2 combines with J gene TRBJ2-3, with 7 bases identical to TRBD1. Germline V lookup: CDR1 SGHTA, CDR2 FQGNSA. V dropped 1 base and J dropped 2; count of bases not matched to a gene: 9. There are 17 residues in the CDR3. Based on the CDR3 plus reference TRBV7-2 and TRBJ2-3, the full variable domain is GAGVSQSPSNKVTEKGKDVELRCDPISGHTALYWYRQSLGQGLEFLIYFQGNSAPDKSGLPSDRFSAERTGGSVSTLTIQRTQQEDSAVYLCASSLGIDRVNTDTQYFGPGTRLTVL.

The CDR3 here is CASSQGYTGELFF. CDR3 in DNA: TGTGCCAGCAGCCAAGGTTATACCGGGGAGCTGTTTTTT. The chain carries TRBV3-1 (or the pseudogene TRBV3-2) and TRBJ2-2, with D unresolved. V gave up 1 base and J gave up 5 bases, with 5 bases separating them. This CDR3 is 13 amino acids long. Germline values: CDR1 LGHDT, CDR2 YNNKEL (reference sequence).

The CDR3 loop is CASSLVSGQETQYF. The CDR3 DNA reads as TGTGCCAGCAGCTTAGTAAGCGGCCAAGAGACCCAGTACTTC. The V gene is TRBV7-9, the J gene TRBJ2-5, with a weak D call TRBD2 (5 bases). Germline CDR1 is SEHNR and CDR2 is FQNEAQ (reference sequence). The CDR3 covers 14 residues. Trimming removed 1 base from V and 1 base from J, with 7 bases in between.

The count of this clone is one. The genes are TRBV5-4 and TRBJ2-1, with 9 bases aligning to TRBD1. In germline, CDR1 is SGHNT, CDR2 YYREEE (reference sequence). The CDR3 totals 14 residues. V lost 0 bases to trimming and J lost 9 bases; unmatched junction nucleotides: 4. The CDR3 spells CASSLDRGQGEQFF. CDR3 nucleotides: TGTGCCAGCAGCTTGGACAGGGGGCAAGGTGAGCAGTTCTTC.

This sequence joins TRBV6-2 or TRBV6-3 and TRBJ1-6; unclear D gene. The CDR3 sequence is 12 residues long. Deletions cut 5 bases from V and 7 bases from J, with 6 bases between. Germline V gives CDR1 MNHEY, CDR2 SVGEGT. The CDR3 coding sequence is TGTGCCAGCAGTACCGGGAATTCACCCCTCCACTTT. Protein sequence: CASSTGNSPLHF.

In its sample, this clone was seen once. The chain employs TRBV18 and TRBJ1-6; 8 bases map to TRBD1. The CDR3 contains 15 residues. The germline CDR1 and CDR2 sequences are KGHSH and LQKENI. Losses at the gene ends were 3 bases for V and 6 bases for J; bases not matched to a gene: 4. As DNA, the CDR3 is TGTGCCAGCTCACCTGCGGGACAGGTTAATTCACCCCTCCACTTT. It specifies CASSPAGQVNSPLHF.

The chain links TRBV7-9 to TRBJ1-6, with TRBD1 matching 7 bases. V shed 8 bases, J shed 4 bases, and the junction held 2 bases outside the gene matches. Germline V gene data show CDR1 as SEHNR and CDR2 as FQNEAQ (reference sequence). The CDR3 loop spans 13 amino acids. CDR3 residues: CASQQGYNSPLHF. The CDR3, as DNA: TGTGCCAGCCAACAGGGGTATAATTCACCCCTCCACTTT.

This sequence joins TRBV27 and TRBJ1-1, with D tentatively TRBD1 (5 bases). This CDR3 contains 17 residues. Trimming left V 4 bases short and J 0 bases short, with 18 bases between. Germline V lookup: CDR1 MNHEY, CDR2 SMNVEV (reference sequence). CDR3 nucleotides: TGTGCCAGCAGTTATAAGGGACTCACCCTTATGAACACTGAAGCTTTCTTT. It encodes CASSYKGLTLMNTEAFF.

The chain carries TRBV3-1 (or the pseudogene TRBV3-2) and TRBJ2-5; possible D gene TRBD1, 6 bases. CDR3 length: 15 residues. Trimming removed 4 bases from V and 7 bases from J, with 19 bases in between. CDR1 is LGHDT and CDR2 is YNNKEL in the germline V gene (reference sequence). CDR3 region: CASSPMTGPGGTQYF. CDR3 DNA sequence: TGTGCCAGCAGCCCCATGACAGGACCTGGTGGGACCCAGTACTTC.

This clone has more than one count but fewer than ten. The CDR3 is CASSPPGRYEQYF. CDR3 DNA sequence: TGTGCCAGCTCACCACCGGGCAGGTACGAGCAGTACTTC. This chain connects TRBV18 to TRBJ2-7; no reliable D call. The CDR3 has 13 residues. From germline, CDR1 is KGHSH and CDR2 LQKENI. Trimming cost V 0 bases and J 4 bases, with 7 bases left between them.

V is TRBV18 and J is TRBJ1-2; 10 bases map to TRBD1. CDR3 length: 16 amino acids. V was clipped by 2 bases and J by 8 bases; unmatched bases: 11. Germline CDR1 reads KGHSH; CDR2 reads LQKENI. The CDR3: CASSPSPDRGNWGYTF. As DNA, the CDR3 is TGTGCCAGCTCACCAAGTCCGGACAGGGGGAACTGGGGCTACACCTTC.

V usage is TRBV27 and J usage is TRBJ2-1, with 10 bases aligning to TRBD2. From germline, CDR1 is MNHEY and CDR2 SMNVEV (reference sequence). Germline trimming cut 7 bases from V and 5 bases from J; bases unmatched to any gene: 11. This CDR3 is 16 amino acids long. The CDR3 here is CASTQNSGGPNNEQFF. CDR3 nucleotide sequence: TGTGCCAGCACCCAAAATAGCGGGGGGCCGAACAATGAGCAGTTCTTC.

CDR3 coding DNA: TGTGCCAGCAGCGTAGCAGGGATCATGAACACTGAAGCTTTCTTT. It yields the protein CASSVAGIMNTEAFF. The rearrangement links TRBV9 to TRBJ1-1; D possibly corresponds to TRBD1 (5 bases). Trimming removed 0 bases from V and 0 bases from J, with 9 bases in between. CDR3 length equals 15 residues. Germline CDR1 reads SGDLS; CDR2 reads YYNGEE.